These 9 T cell receptor beta chains originate from one sample sequenced in a study of cytomegalovirus exposure and HLA in healthy donors. PCR employed 60 Vbeta and 13 Jbeta primers. Here immunoSEQ multiplex PCR was the method, and the copy in TCRdb shows in-frame clones only, minus some. The table includes around 200,000 clones, roughly 82% detected once. The sequenced sample consisted of PBMCs. Every receptor here comes from a middle-aged man in good health and CMV-seropositive.

V and J are TRBV15 and TRBJ2-7, with 11 nucleotides matching TRBD2. Germline V lookup: CDR1 LNHNV, CDR2 YYDKDF (reference sequence). The junction had 7 bases not matched to a gene; V was cut back by 0 bases and J by 3 bases. The CDR3 sequence is 17 residues long. The CDR3 loop reads CATSREIGLAGNYEQYF. CDR3 in DNA: TGTGCCACCAGCAGAGAGATCGGACTAGCGGGCAACTACGAGCAGTACTTC.

This clone was counted between two and nine times. This rearrangement joins TRBV7-9 to TRBJ2-6; D uncertain. Germline CDR1 and CDR2: SEHNR and FQNEAQ (reference sequence). This CDR3 comprises 15 residues. Trimming pared 6 bases from V and 0 bases from J, leaving 9 bases between. The CDR3 loop is CASSFTVSGANVLTF. The CDR3 nucleotides are TGTGCCAGCAGTTTCACAGTCTCTGGGGCCAACGTCCTGACTTTC.

V usage is TRBV5-6 and J usage is TRBJ2-5; D is undetermined. The CDR3 runs to 14 residues. Germline V CDR1 and CDR2: SGHDT, YYEEEE. V lost 0 bases, J lost 1 base, and 7 bases lay in between. CDR3 protein: CASSLGRLQETQYF. CDR3 nucleotide sequence: TGTGCCAGCAGCTTGGGCAGGCTCCAAGAGACCCAGTACTTC. Filled out from reference TRBV5-6 and TRBJ2-5, the complete variable domain reads DAGVTQSPTHLIKTRGQQVTLRCSPKSGHDTVSWYQQALGQGPQFIFQYYEEEERQRGNFPDRFSGHQFPNYSSELNVNALLLGDSALYLCASSLGRLQETQYFGPGTRLLVL.

In its sample, this clone was seen a few times. J is TRBJ2-1 and V is TRBV7-9; 8 bases align to TRBD1. Germline V CDR1 and CDR2: SEHNR, FQNEAQ (reference sequence). The length of the CDR3 is 13 residues. The ends lost 6 bases at V and 6 bases at J; junction bases unmatched: 4. This CDR3 reads CASSYTGGNEQFF. CDR3 coding DNA: TGTGCCAGCAGTTATACAGGGGGCAATGAGCAGTTCTTC. Full variable domain (outside the CDR3, taken from reference TRBV7-9 and TRBJ2-1): DTGVSQNPRHKITKRGQNVTFRCDPISEHNRLYWYRQTLGQGPEFLTYFQNEAQLEKSRLLSDRFSAERPKGSFSTLEIQRTEQGDSAMYLCASSYTGGNEQFFGPGTRLTVL.

The J gene is TRBJ2-5, the V gene TRBV2, with TRBD2 matching over 7 bases. J gave up 2 bases and V 2 bases, and 5 bases lay outside the gene matches. Germline V gives CDR1 SNHLY, CDR2 FYNNEI. The CDR3 totals 15 residues. The CDR3 loop is CASSELSGRQETQYF. CDR3 nucleotide sequence: TGTGCCAGCAGTGAATTGTCCGGGAGGCAAGAGACCCAGTACTTC.

The V and J genes are TRBV27 and TRBJ1-2, with unresolved D. Germline-derived CDR1 and CDR2 are MNHEY and SMNVEV (reference sequence). Deletions cut 5 bases from V and 1 base from J, with 11 bases between. CDR3 length: 14 residues. The CDR3 loop is CASSPLGGNYGYTF. The CDR3, as DNA: TGTGCCAGCAGTCCCTTGGGAGGTAACTATGGCTACACCTTC.

The genes are TRBV7-9 and TRBJ2-1, with 7 bases fitting TRBD2. Germline V CDR1 and CDR2: SEHNR, FQNEAQ (reference sequence). With V trimmed by 4 bases and J by 8 bases, 5 bases remained unmatched. The CDR3 is 13 amino acids. The CDR3 sequence: CASSSRAGDEQFF. As DNA, the CDR3 is TGTGCCAGCAGCTCAAGGGCGGGAGATGAGCAGTTCTTC.

V usage is TRBV6-5 and J usage is TRBJ2-2, with 11 bases identical to TRBD2. The V gene's germline CDR1 is MNHEY and CDR2 SVGAGI. The length of the CDR3 is 15 residues. With V trimmed by 7 bases and J by 4 bases, 5 bases remained unmatched. CDR3 coding DNA: TGTGCCAGCACCGTAGCGGGGGGGGCCACCGGGGAGCTGTTTTTT. This codes for CASTVAGGATGELFF.

In this sample, this clone turned up a few times. J is TRBJ1-2 and V is TRBV30; 7 bases align to TRBD1. The V gene end was trimmed by 0 bases and the J gene end by 3 bases; junction bases not matched to a gene: 1. Germline V lookup: CDR1 GTSNPN, CDR2 SVGIG (reference sequence). The CDR3 consists of 13 residues. CDR3 in DNA: TGTGCCTGGAGTGTACAGGGGTACTATGGCTACACCTTC. This codes for CAWSVQGYYGYTF. The whole variable domain, filled in from reference TRBV30 and TRBJ1-2, reads SQTIHQWPATLVQPVGSPLSLECTVEGTSNPNLYWYRQAAGRGLQLLFYSVGIGQISSEVPQNLSASRPQDRQFILSSKKLLLSDSGFYLCAWSVQGYYGYTFGSGTRLTVV.